The 22 T cell receptor beta chains listed next were all sequenced from one sample in a study of control samples from healthy donors and cancer patients. Assay: immunoSEQ multiplex PCR; the TCRdb copy retains only in-frame clones and omits some. The sample records about 120,000 clones, about 93% being singletons. The material sequenced was blood. Source of these receptors: a man aged 25 to 45 in good health.

This clone was seen more than once but under ten times. The chain couples TRBV7-3 to TRBJ1-6; perhaps TRBD1 as D (6 bases). The CDR3 is 13 amino acids. Germline-derived CDR1 and CDR2 are SGHTA and FQGTGA. Trimming stripped 4 bases from V and 9 bases from J, with 10 bases between. This CDR3 is CASSSTGISPLHF. CDR3 bases: TGTGCCAGCAGCTCTACAGGGATTTCACCCCTCCACTTT.

V gene TRBV7-8 combines with J gene TRBJ2-7; D might be TRBD2 (5 bases). The CDR3 is 15 amino acids. Between the trimmed V and J ends, which lost 1 base and 2 bases, there was a span of 12 bases. In germline, CDR1 is SGHVS, CDR2 FQNEAQ. The CDR3 region is CASSLGFAGTYEQYF. The CDR3 DNA is TGTGCCAGCAGCTTAGGTTTTGCGGGCACCTACGAGCAGTACTTC.

The rearrangement links TRBV2 to TRBJ2-1; maybe TRBD2 (5 bases). CDR1 SNHLY and CDR2 FYNNEI come from the germline V gene. This CDR3 contains 13 residues. The V gene lost 6 bases and the J gene lost 6 bases, with 12 bases spanning the gap. CDR3 coding DNA: TGTGCCAGCAGACTACCGGGGAGCAATGAGCAGTTCTTC. It translates to CASRLPGSNEQFF.

The J gene is TRBJ1-2, the V gene TRBV2, with D perhaps matching TRBD1 (5 bases). Germline V CDR1 and CDR2: SNHLY, FYNNEI. V gave up 5 bases and J gave up 0 bases, with 10 bases separating them. The CDR3 loop spans 14 amino acids. CDR3 in amino acids: CASSYRGSNYGYTF. Here the CDR3 DNA reads TGTGCCAGCAGTTATAGGGGCTCTAACTATGGCTACACCTTC.

A single count supports this clone. The chain carries TRBV5-4 and TRBJ1-3; weak D call: TRBD1 (6 bases). The CDR3 totals 17 residues. Trimming shortened V by 0 bases and J by 0 bases, and 13 bases separated the two germline ends. Germline V CDR1 and CDR2: SGHNT, YYREEE (reference sequence). CDR3 sequence: CASSLGMGQRSGNTIYF. CDR3 coding DNA: TGTGCCAGCAGCTTGGGAATGGGACAACGCTCTGGAAACACCATATATTTT.

The chain employs TRBV7-2 and TRBJ2-3; 8 bases match TRBD2. V shed 7 bases, J shed 6 bases, and the junction held 15 bases outside the gene matches. There are 16 residues in the CDR3. The germline V gene has CDR1 SGHTA and CDR2 FQGNSA. The CDR3 DNA sequence: TGTGCCAGCACCCAAAGGGTAGCGGGGTTTGTGGATACGCAGTATTTT. It yields the protein CASTQRVAGFVDTQYF.

The chain employs TRBV6-6 and TRBJ1-4; D is undetermined. V was shortened by 0 bases and J by 7 bases, with 12 bases between the two germline ends. Germline lookup yields CDR1 MNHNY and CDR2 SVGAGI (reference sequence). This CDR3 has 15 amino acids. CDR3 sequence (DNA): TGTGCCAGCAGTTACTCGTATGGTACCGGTGAAAAACTGTTTTTT. As protein: CASSYSYGTGEKLFF.

This chain links TRBV2 with TRBJ2-3; 12 bases align to TRBD2. Germline CDR1 and CDR2: SNHLY and FYNNEI. Trimming at V came to 3 bases and at J to 8 bases, leaving 6 bases not matched to a gene. This CDR3 has 15 amino acids. Written as DNA, the CDR3 is TGTGCCAGCAGTGAGGCTAGCGGGGGGGCCGCTACGCAGTATTTT. It codes for CASSEASGGAATQYF.

The J gene is TRBJ2-7, the V gene TRBV3-1 (or the pseudogene TRBV3-2); 9 bases align to TRBD1. The CDR3 is 15 residues long. Germline lookup yields CDR1 LGHDT and CDR2 YNNKEL (reference sequence). V lost 5 bases, J lost 7 bases, and 12 bases stayed unmatched. CDR3 bases: TGTGCCAGCAGCTTCCCCGGGACAGGGACGCGGGAGCAGTACTTC. Translating gives CASSFPGTGTREQYF.

The chain joins TRBV27 to TRBJ2-3; 7 nucleotides align to TRBD1. CDR1 is MNHEY, CDR2 SMNVEV, per germline (reference sequence). The CDR3 is 14 amino acids. The ends lost 5 bases at V and 0 bases at J; junction bases unmatched: 2. The CDR3, as DNA: TGTGCCAGCAGTCCACAGGGGAGCACAGATACGCAGTATTTT. It yields the protein CASSPQGSTDTQYF.

The chain is built from TRBV5-1 and TRBJ2-2; 7 bases match TRBD2. Trimming took 2 bases from V and 6 from J; bases not matched to a gene: 7. Germline V lookup: CDR1 SGHRS, CDR2 YFSETQ. The CDR3 has 15 residues. The CDR3 bases are TGCGCCAGCAGCTTCTTGGGGGGGACTGCCGGGGAGCTGTTTTTT. This codes for CASSFLGGTAGELFF.

The count of this clone is one. This sequence joins TRBV9 and TRBJ2-6, with TRBD2 matching 15 bases. This CDR3 is 18 amino acids long. Germline V gene sequence: CDR1 SGDLS, CDR2 YYNGEE. The ends lost 2 bases at V and 4 bases at J; junction bases unmatched: 4. This CDR3 reads CASSVGLAGGQGANVLTF. The CDR3 nucleotides are TGTGCCAGCAGCGTTGGACTAGCGGGGGGGCAAGGGGCCAACGTCCTGACTTTC.

This rearrangement joins TRBV27 to TRBJ2-3; D gene unclear. The CDR3 has 17 amino acids. V was clipped by 4 bases and J by 0 bases, with 17 bases between them. Germline assignment: CDR1 MNHEY and CDR2 SMNVEV (reference sequence). The chain's CDR3 is CASSSVVGPASTDTQYF. The CDR3 region has the DNA TGTGCCAGCAGTTCAGTAGTAGGTCCAGCTAGCACAGATACGCAGTATTTT.

The V call is TRBV7-9, the J call TRBJ2-2; 9 bases agree with TRBD1. The germline gives CDR1 SEHNR, CDR2 FQNEAQ (reference sequence). J gave up 4 bases and V 4 bases, and 7 bases lay outside the gene matches. There are 16 residues in the CDR3. Here the CDR3 DNA reads TGTGCCAGCAGCTCAACAGGGGGCGTCGGCACCGGGGAGCTGTTTTTT. This encodes CASSSTGGVGTGELFF.

The chain joins TRBV4-2 to TRBJ2-1; a possible D gene is TRBD2 (5 bases). The CDR3 extends over 14 amino acids. Per germline, CDR1 LGHNA and CDR2 YNFKEQ. Between the trimmed V and J ends, which lost 4 bases and 0 bases, there was a span of 7 bases. The CDR3 coding sequence is TGTGCCAGCAGCCCAGAGGGCTCCTACAATGAGCAGTTCTTC. Protein: CASSPEGSYNEQFF.

This sequence joins TRBV19 and TRBJ2-6; the D gene is possibly TRBD1 (5 bases). The V and J ends lost 5 bases and 0 bases respectively, with 17 bases between them. The CDR3 consists of 18 residues. Germline V gene data show CDR1 as LNHDA and CDR2 as SQIVND (reference sequence). The CDR3 reads CASSGQMTALSGANVLTF. The CDR3 DNA follows: TGTGCCAGTAGTGGCCAAATGACAGCCCTCTCTGGGGCCAACGTCCTGACTTTC.

The rearrangement links TRBV4-1 to TRBJ1-2; no clear D. Deletions cut 0 bases from V and 3 bases from J, with 11 bases between. The CDR3 is 15 residues long. From germline, CDR1 is MGHRA and CDR2 YSYEKL. The CDR3: CASSQDRAGHYGYTF. In nucleotides, the CDR3 is TGCGCCAGCAGCCAAGATCGGGCAGGCCACTATGGCTACACCTTC.

This clone occurred a few times. The chain employs TRBV3-1 (or the pseudogene TRBV3-2) and TRBJ1-6; the D is unclear. The germline V gene has CDR1 LGHDT and CDR2 YNNKEL (reference sequence). This CDR3 has 13 amino acids. V lost 5 bases and J lost 8, with 10 bases in between. The CDR3 loop is CASSSPGDSPLHF. CDR3 in DNA: TGTGCCAGCAGCTCTCCTGGAGATTCACCCCTCCACTTT.

This clone was found once. V and J are TRBV27 and TRBJ1-1, with D possibly being TRBD1 (6 bases). The CDR3 runs to 15 residues. Trimming removed 0 bases at V and 1 base at J, with 9 bases between. The germline V gene has CDR1 MNHEY and CDR2 SMNVEV (reference sequence). CDR3 residues: CASSLSGGGNTEAFF. The CDR3 region has the DNA TGTGCCAGCAGTTTATCGGGGGGCGGGAACACTGAAGCTTTCTTT.

The gene calls are TRBV7-6 and TRBJ1-3, with 9 bases identical to TRBD1. The V gene's germline CDR1 is SGHVS and CDR2 FNYEAQ. Trimming removed 5 bases from V and 0 bases from J; junction bases left unmatched: 11. The length of the CDR3 is 18 residues. The CDR3 loop is CASSLGQGRTSSGNTIYF. In nucleotides, the CDR3 is TGTGCCAGCAGCCTGGGACAGGGTCGGACGAGCTCTGGAAACACCATATATTTT. Full variable domain (missing parts from reference TRBV7-6 and TRBJ1-3): GAGVSQSPRYKVTKRGQDVALRCDPISGHVSLYWYRQALGQGPEFLTYFNYEAQQDKSGLPNDRFSAERPEGSISTLTIQRTEQRDSAMYRCASSLGQGRTSSGNTIYFGEGSWLTVV.

V and J are TRBV5-8 and TRBJ1-5; 7 bases fit TRBD1. V lost 0 bases to trimming and J lost 7 bases; unmatched junction nucleotides: 7. From germline, CDR1 is SGHTS and CDR2 YDEGEE. The length of the CDR3 is 15 residues. CDR3 residues: CASSLVDRVEQPQHF. CDR3 DNA sequence: TGTGCCAGCAGCTTGGTAGACAGGGTGGAACAGCCCCAGCATTTT.

The chain joins TRBV5-1 to TRBJ2-5; TRBD1 might be the D (8 bases). This CDR3 comprises 14 residues. CDR1 and CDR2 (germline): SGHRS, YFSETQ. V lost 1 base and J 5 bases, leaving 12 bases between the germline ends. CDR3 coding DNA: TGCGCCAGCAGCTTGACAGGGGGGGCGGAGACCCAGTACTTC. This codes for CASSLTGGAETQYF. Full variable domain (remainder filled in from reference TRBV5-1 and TRBJ2-5): KAGVTQTPRYLIKTRGQQVTLSCSPISGHRSVSWYQQTPGQGLQFLFEYFSETQRNKGNFPGRFSGRQFSNSRSEMNVSTLELGDSALYLCASSLTGGAETQYFGPGTRLLVL.